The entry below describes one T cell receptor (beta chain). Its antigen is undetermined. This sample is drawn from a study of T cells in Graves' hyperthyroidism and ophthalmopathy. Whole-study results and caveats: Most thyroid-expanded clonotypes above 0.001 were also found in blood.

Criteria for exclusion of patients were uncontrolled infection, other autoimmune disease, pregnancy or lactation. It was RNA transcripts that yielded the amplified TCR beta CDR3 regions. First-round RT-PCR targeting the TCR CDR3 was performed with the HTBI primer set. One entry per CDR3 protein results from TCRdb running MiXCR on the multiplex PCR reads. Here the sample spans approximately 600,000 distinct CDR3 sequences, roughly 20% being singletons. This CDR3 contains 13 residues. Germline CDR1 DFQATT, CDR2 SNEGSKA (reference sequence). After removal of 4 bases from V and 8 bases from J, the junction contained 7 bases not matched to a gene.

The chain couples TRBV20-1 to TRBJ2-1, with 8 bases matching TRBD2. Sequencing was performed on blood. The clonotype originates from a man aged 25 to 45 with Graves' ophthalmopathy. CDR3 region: CSATGTREHEQFF. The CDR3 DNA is TGCAGTGCTACCGGGACTAGAGAACATGAGCAGTTCTTC.